This T cell receptor beta chain was found in a study of spatial heterogeneity in lung cancer. TCRdb reprocessed the 5' RACE reads with MiXCR, giving one entry per CDR3 protein. The sample consists of tens of thousands of distinct CDR3 sequences, approximately 12% of them appearing once. Indicated time point: sample taken at primary tumor resection. The input material, whole RNA from tumor, nontumor lung or frozen PBMC, was sequenced unsorted. The length of the CDR3 is 13 residues. The ends were cut back, 4 bases at V and 3 bases at J, with 8 bases in the middle. Germline V gene sequence: CDR1 SGHRS, CDR2 YFSETQ.

The chain is built from TRBV5-1 and TRBJ2-1; D gene uncertain. The source was PBMCs, collected at surgery. The receptor was derived from a female donor with early-stage non-small cell lung cancer. The CDR3 coding sequence is TGCGCCAGCAGCCCGCCGGGCTACAATGAGCAGTTCTTC. Translated: CASSPPGYNEQFF.